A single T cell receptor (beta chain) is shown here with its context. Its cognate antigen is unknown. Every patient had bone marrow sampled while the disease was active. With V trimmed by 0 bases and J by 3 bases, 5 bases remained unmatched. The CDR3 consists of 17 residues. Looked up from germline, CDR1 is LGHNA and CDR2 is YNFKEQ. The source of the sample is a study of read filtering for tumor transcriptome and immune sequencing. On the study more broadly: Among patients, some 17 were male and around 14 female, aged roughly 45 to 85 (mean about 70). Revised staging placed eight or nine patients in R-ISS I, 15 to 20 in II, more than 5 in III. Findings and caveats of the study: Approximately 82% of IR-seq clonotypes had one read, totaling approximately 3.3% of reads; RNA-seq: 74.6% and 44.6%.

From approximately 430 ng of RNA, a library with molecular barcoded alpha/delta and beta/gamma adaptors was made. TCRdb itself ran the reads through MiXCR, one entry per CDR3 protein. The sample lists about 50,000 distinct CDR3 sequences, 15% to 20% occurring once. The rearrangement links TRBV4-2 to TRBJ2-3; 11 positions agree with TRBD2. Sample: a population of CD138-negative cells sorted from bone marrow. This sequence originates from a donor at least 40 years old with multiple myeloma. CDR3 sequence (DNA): TGTGCCAGCAGCCAAGATTACCTAGCGGGAGGAACAGATACGCAGTATTTT. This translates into CASSQDYLAGGTDTQYF.